One T cell receptor (beta chain) is described in this entry. These data originate in a study of blood T cell repertoires in COVID-19. In the study overall: Sources were T cells, B-cell-depleted T cells, or PBMCs; the material itself was cDNA or gDNA.

In the authors' workflow: Estimation of nucleated cell counts relied on the amplification of reference gene primers. Profiled with immunoSEQ multiplex PCR; TCRdb holds only in-frame clones, not every one. The D gene and trimming were derived from the DNA, and the V and J assignments and clone size from that table. The sample includes 250,000 or so clones, around nine tenths seen only once; the top ten take over 6%. The sequence was collected from a woman between 65 and 79 years old with active or convalescent COVID-19. Specimen: peripheral blood.

The CDR3 reads CASSQGYSGLWIYEQYF. CDR3 sequence (DNA): TGTGCCAGCAGCCAAGGTTATAGCGGGTTGTGGATCTACGAGCAGTACTTC. The chain carries TRBV3-1 (or the pseudogene TRBV3-2) and TRBJ2-7, with 7 bases matching TRBD2. The V gene's germline CDR1 is LGHDT and CDR2 YNNKEL (reference sequence). This CDR3 is 17 amino acids long. J was trimmed by 3 bases and V by 1 base; bases with no gene match: 12.